Listed here are 23 T cell receptor beta chains from one sample, sequenced in a study of response to subunit inactivated influenza vaccine. MiXCR, applied by TCRdb to the RT-PCR reads, yields one record per CDR3 protein. This repertoire shows hundreds of thousands of distinct CDR3 sequences, less than 20% found once; its top ten account for around 10%. Here the sequenced sample was PBMCs from blood, taken 12 days after vaccination. These receptors were obtained from a man aged 50 to 59 who received an inactivated influenza vaccine.

The chain is built from TRBV5-4 and TRBJ2-2; a possible D gene is TRBD1 (6 bases). Germline CDR1 reads SGHNT; CDR2 reads YYREEE (reference sequence). Deletions cut 4 bases from V and 2 bases from J, with 12 bases between. CDR3 length: 15 residues. DNA for the CDR3: TGTGCCAGCAGCCTTCAGGGGATAAACACCGGGGAGCTGTTTTTT. It is translated as CASSLQGINTGELFF.

The chain recombines TRBV2 with TRBJ2-7; no clear D. The CDR3 is 14 residues long. V dropped 7 bases and J dropped 0 bases, with 13 bases sitting between them. The germline V gene has CDR1 SNHLY and CDR2 FYNNEI. The CDR3 sequence: CASILEPGSYEQYF. The CDR3 DNA reads as TGTGCCAGCATTCTCGAACCAGGCTCCTACGAGCAGTACTTC. Based on the CDR3 plus reference TRBV2 and TRBJ2-7, the full variable domain is EPEVTQTPSHQVTQMGQEVILRCVPISNHLYFYWYRQILGQKVEFLVSFYNNEISEKSEIFDDQFSVERPDGSNFTLKIRSTKLEDSAMYFCASILEPGSYEQYFGPGTRLTVT.

This clonotype was recorded a few times. The chain has TRBV7-2 and TRBJ2-1, with D possibly being TRBD2 (6 bases). Germline CDR1 is SGHTA and CDR2 is FQGNSA. V lost 1 base and J lost 2, with 12 bases in between. The CDR3 totals 16 residues. For the CDR3, the DNA is TGTGCCAGCAGCTTAGTGCGGGGATTGGCCTACAATGAGCAGTTCTTC. Translation: CASSLVRGLAYNEQFF.

This clonotype was counted between two and nine times. The V and J genes are TRBV4-3 and TRBJ2-1; the match to TRBD2 covers 8 bases. The germline V gene encodes CDR1 LGHNA and CDR2 YSLEER. Germline trimming cut 1 base from V and 4 bases from J; bases unmatched to any gene: 9. The CDR3 is made up of 17 amino acids. CDR3 residues: CASSQGPVSGAYNEQFF. The CDR3 coding sequence is TGCGCCAGCAGCCAAGGCCCGGTTAGCGGGGCTTACAATGAGCAGTTCTTC.

This clonotype appeared a few times. For the CDR3, the DNA is TGCAGTGCTAGAGATCCGGCAGGGGGTAGCACTGAAGCTTTCTTT. Encoded protein: CSARDPAGGSTEAFF. The chain recombines TRBV20-1 with TRBJ1-1, with 7 positions matching TRBD1. V lost 0 bases, J lost 4 bases, and 8 bases stayed unmatched. Germline V lookup: CDR1 DFQATT, CDR2 SNEGSKA (reference sequence). The CDR3 length is 15 residues.

There are a few counts of this clonotype. The V and J genes are TRBV29-1 and TRBJ1-5; no clear D. Trimming removed 8 bases at V and 0 bases at J, with 17 bases between. Germline-derived CDR1 and CDR2 are SQVTM and ANQGSEA. This CDR3 contains 15 residues. CDR3 residues: CSNQRAGYSNQPQHF. The CDR3, as DNA: TGCAGCAACCAGAGGGCGGGCTATAGCAATCAGCCCCAGCATTTT. The full variable domain, its missing parts supplied by reference TRBV29-1 and TRBJ1-5, is SAVISQKPSRDICQRGTSLTIQCQVDSQVTMMFWYRQQPGQSLTLIATANQGSEATYESGFVIDKFPISRPNLTFSTLTVSNMSPEDSSIYLCSNQRAGYSNQPQHFGDGTRLSIL.

The chain recombines TRBV28 with TRBJ2-5; TRBD1 is a possible D gene (5 bases). The CDR3 is 15 residues long. The V end lost 3 bases, the J end lost 0 bases, and 11 bases lay between the germline ends. Germline loops: CDR1 MDHEN, CDR2 SYDVKM. CDR3 in DNA: TGTGCCAGCAGTTTTGCAGGGTCCCACCAAGAGACCCAGTACTTC. Encoded protein: CASSFAGSHQETQYF.

The chain links TRBV4-3 to TRBJ2-1; TRBD2 aligns across 10 bases. The CDR3 contains 16 residues. Germline V gene sequence: CDR1 LGHNA, CDR2 YSLEER. The J segment lost 8 bases and the V segment lost 0 bases, leaving 7 bases of the junction unmatched. CDR3 residues: CASSQEEAGGPHEQFF. The CDR3 coding sequence is TGCGCCAGCAGCCAAGAGGAAGCGGGAGGGCCACATGAGCAGTTCTTC.

A word on this clonotype: This may arise from a read error, as a much more abundant clone is one base away. The chain is built from TRBV29-1 and TRBJ2-1; the D is unclear. The length of the CDR3 is 13 residues. V dropped 8 bases and J dropped 2 bases, with 13 bases sitting between them. The germline V gene has CDR1 SQVTM and CDR2 ANQGSEA. CDR3 in amino acids: CSLHFAAYNEQFF. CDR3 nucleotides: TGCAGCCTCCACTTTGCTGCCTACAATGAGCAGTTCTTC.

The chain couples TRBV19 to TRBJ2-1; D may be TRBD1 or TRBD2 (7 bases each). The CDR3 has 15 residues. V was shortened by 5 bases and J by 7 bases, with 18 bases between the two germline ends. CDR1 is LNHDA and CDR2 is SQIVND in the germline V gene (reference sequence). This CDR3 is CASSPRQGGWNEQFF. The CDR3 bases are TGTGCCAGTAGTCCAAGACAGGGAGGGTGGAATGAGCAGTTCTTC. The full variable domain, in which reference TRBV19 and TRBJ2-1 provide the parts outside the CDR3, is DGGITQSPKYLFRKEGQNVTLSCEQNLNHDAMYWYRQDPGQGLRLIYYSQIVNDFQKGDIAEGYSVSREKKESFPLTVTSAQKNPTAFYLCASSPRQGGWNEQFFGPGTRLTVL.

The J gene is TRBJ2-7, the V gene TRBV11-3; D is unclear. Germline CDR1 reads SGHNT; CDR2 reads YENEEA. There are 13 residues in the CDR3. The germline V and J ends were trimmed by 5 bases and 6 bases, with 14 bases remaining between them. The CDR3 nucleotides read TGTGCCAGCAGCCCGAATTTGGATGGCGAGCAGTACTTC. Protein: CASSPNLDGEQYF.

The chain links TRBV2 to TRBJ2-5; 10 positions agree with TRBD1. V shed 7 bases, J shed 6 bases, and the junction held 8 bases outside the gene matches. The CDR3 is 14 residues long. Germline CDR1 is SNHLY and CDR2 is FYNNEI. The CDR3 DNA sequence: TGTGCCAGCACCCAGGGGGGACAGGGGCAGACCCAGTACTTC. Its protein is CASTQGGQGQTQYF.

This sequence joins TRBV11-2 and TRBJ2-3, with D possibly TRBD1 on 5 matching bases. CDR1 and CDR2 from the germline V gene are SGHAT and FQNNGV. The V gene lost 2 bases and the J gene lost 2 bases, with 17 bases spanning the gap. The CDR3 is made up of 17 amino acids. CDR3 loop: CASSLREVGRVTDTQYF. CDR3 bases: TGTGCCAGCAGCTTAAGAGAAGTGGGGCGCGTCACAGATACGCAGTATTTT.

This clonotype was counted only a few times. The rearrangement uses TRBV6-6 and TRBJ1-2; a possible D gene is TRBD1 (5 bases). The V end lost 2 bases, the J end lost 3 bases, and 7 bases lay between the germline ends. From germline, CDR1 is MNHNY and CDR2 SVGAGI (reference sequence). The CDR3 totals 13 residues. CDR3 protein: CASSYEQDYGYTF. The CDR3 nucleotides are TGTGCCAGCAGTTACGAACAGGACTATGGCTACACCTTC.

Only a few counts were recorded for this clonotype. The chain has TRBV4-2 and TRBJ1-1; D is uncertain. CDR3 length equals 11 residues. Germline V lookup: CDR1 LGHNA, CDR2 YNFKEQ. V gave up 3 bases and J gave up 11 bases, with 10 bases separating them. CDR3 in amino acids: CASSHPLPAFF. For the CDR3, the DNA is TGTGCCAGCAGCCACCCTCTCCCGGCTTTCTTT.

This chain joins TRBV3-1 and TRBJ2-1; TRBD2 aligns across 10 bases. Looked up from germline, CDR1 is LGHDT and CDR2 is YNNKEL (reference sequence). The CDR3 is 15 residues long. Unmatched junction bases numbered 1, after V lost 3 bases and J lost 2 bases. CDR3 residues: CASSHLAGAYNEQFF. The CDR3 DNA reads TGTGCCAGCAGCCACCTAGCGGGGGCCTACAATGAGCAGTTCTTC.

The genes are TRBV20-1 and TRBJ2-7, with D uncertain. This CDR3 is built from 13 residues. V lost 3 bases to trimming and J lost 6 bases, with 15 bases between them. Per germline, CDR1 DFQATT and CDR2 SNEGSKA (reference sequence). This CDR3 reads CSASDTSQAEQYF. The CDR3 DNA reads as TGCAGTGCTAGCGACACCAGTCAGGCCGAGCAGTACTTC.

This chain uses TRBV20-1 with TRBJ2-1; the D is unclear. Germline assignment: CDR1 DFQATT and CDR2 SNEGSKA (reference sequence). Trimming removed 1 base from V and 0 bases from J, with 4 bases in between. This CDR3 region has 13 residues. Here the CDR3 DNA reads TGCAGTGCTAGAGTGATCTCCTACAATGAGCAGTTCTTC. It yields the protein CSARVISYNEQFF.

This chain connects TRBV29-1 to TRBJ1-1, with D uncertain. CDR3 size: 13 residues. The V end lost 4 bases, the J end lost 1 base, and 10 bases lay between the germline ends. Germline-derived CDR1 and CDR2 are SQVTM and ANQGSEA. As DNA, the CDR3 is TGCAGCGTTGCCCACCCTCGGAACACTGAAGCTTTCTTT. It yields the protein CSVAHPRNTEAFF.

This clonotype was detected only a few times. The J gene is TRBJ2-3, the V gene TRBV14; D remains ambiguous. V lost 0 bases, J lost 10 bases, and 8 bases lay in between. The CDR3 runs to 12 residues. Germline assignment: CDR1 SGHDN and CDR2 FVKESK. The CDR3 is CASSQDWQAQYF. The CDR3 DNA reads as TGTGCCAGCAGCCAAGATTGGCAGGCGCAGTATTTT.

The table lists this clonotype with a few counts. This sequence joins TRBV20-1 and TRBJ1-2, with TRBD1 as a possible D gene (5 bases). Between the trimmed V and J ends, which lost 3 bases and 2 bases, there was a span of 7 bases. This CDR3 has 12 residues. The germline V gene has CDR1 DFQATT and CDR2 SNEGSKA (reference sequence). CDR3 sequence reads: CSASQGNYGYTF. CDR3 in DNA: TGCAGTGCTAGTCAGGGAAACTATGGCTACACCTTC.

The chain recombines TRBV20-1 with TRBJ2-2; 8 bases are a match to TRBD1. V gave up 6 bases and J gave up 8 bases; unmatched junction bases: 8. CDR1 is DFQATT, CDR2 SNEGSKA, per germline (reference sequence). This CDR3 is built from 13 residues. Here the CDR3 DNA reads TGCAGTGCCCAAAGGACAGGGAGGGGGGAGCTGTTTTTT. Protein: CSAQRTGRGELFF.

Ten or more counts support this clonotype. The chain joins TRBV11-2 to TRBJ2-2, with TRBD2 identical over 11 bases. After removal of 1 base from V and 2 bases from J, the junction contained 18 bases not matched to a gene. This CDR3 is 22 amino acids long. CDR1 and CDR2 from the germline V gene are SGHAT and FQNNGV. The CDR3 coding sequence is TGTGCCAGCAGCTTAGTATCGCGTGTCACTAGCGGGGGACGCCGAAACACCGGGGAGCTGTTTTTT. This codes for CASSLVSRVTSGGRRNTGELFF.